This T cell receptor beta chain is from a study of T cell responses to AZD1222 COVID-19 vaccine (dated by TCRdb to the early 2020s). At the level of the whole study: TCR sequencing was performed for roughly 250 trial participants, of whom approximately 200 were given two doses of AZD1222 and about 25 were given two doses of MenACWY control vaccine. Enrollment into the trials was organized by age into subgroups of 18-55, 56-69 and 70-plus years, and those subgroups contained approximately 160, 26 and 62 TCR-sequenced participants, respectively.

The CDR3 regions of human TCRbeta chains were subjected to immunosequencing. The study's processing was this. Repertoire TCRs were matched against a reference library of SARS-CoV-2-specific TCRs generated with the MIRA antigen-specificity platform. Breadth meant the fraction of unique TCRs that were SARS-CoV-2-associated, whereas depth meant the fraction of total T cells that were SARS-CoV-2-associated. Each spike-specific TCR was assigned to its reactive spike region and to a CD4 or CD8 class using the MIRA data. Log10-transformed breadth and depth values were compared by one-way ANOVA with Sidak's multiple comparisons tests. As stored in TCRdb, this immuneACCESS dataset retains in-frame rearrangements with V and J assigned. A fraction of the clones does not appear; measured against another copy, unresolved V genes explain less than half of the discrepancy, and the remainder lacks a known reason. V and J calls and clone size come straight from that table; D and trimming were deduced from the DNA. A total of about 150,000 clones appear in this sample, about nine tenths of them only once. The top ten hold 3.5% to 4% of the sample.

The germline V gene sets CDR1 to SGDLS and CDR2 to YYNGEE. The CDR3 runs 16 residues from the cysteine to the phenylalanine. The read is trimmed to its CDR3 DNA, 48 bases read in frame from base 1. Trimming takes 4 bases off V and 4 bases off J; junction bases not matched to a gene: 6. This clone is a singleton in its sample. The antigen it recognizes is unknown. No clone much larger than this one lies a single base away; base qualities are absent. Beyond this particular receptor, the publication reports: Only a handful of AZD1222 recipients were SARS-CoV-2 seropositive at baseline, limiting conclusions about previously exposed vaccinees. CD4 TCRs associated with the vaccine covered the entire spike protein, and the dominant responses were in regions 160-218 and 743-854. No day 14 peak-response samples were available, so repertoires were characterized only after the peak T cell response. The 56-69-year group was small, and its depth increase did not reach significance, likely because of low power. Nearly half of unique spike-specific TCRs reportedly recognized epitopes outside regions mutated in the B.1.351 and B.1.1.7 variants. Participants were mostly white British and included more females than males, and it was suggested by the authors that clonal diversity may have been underestimated. After two AZD1222 doses, spike-specific TCR breadth and depth were significantly higher than at day 0 and than in MenACWY recipients.

This sample's time point label indicates: about 28 days (+/-7) after the second vaccine dose. AZD1222 recipients with second doses at about 4 weeks or about 12 weeks were pooled, because spike-specific TCR depth and breadth did not differ between schedules. The vaccinee samples were drawn from two UK trials, COV001 and COV002, one of which was a single-blind randomized controlled phase 2/3 trial testing AZD1222 (ChAdOx1 nCoV-19) in healthy adults. Trial participant PBMC samples were collected at day 0 and day 28 after the second dose for TCRbeta chain sequencing. This sequence uses TRBV9 and TRBJ2-5, with 14 central nucleotides matching TRBD2. The sample consisted of peripheral blood, taken 28 days after the second AZD1222 dose. This clonotype was obtained from an adult who received the AZD1222 COVID-19 vaccine. The nucleotide sequence is TGTGCCAGCAGCACCGGACTAGCGGGGGGACTAGAGACCCAGTACTTC. Protein translation: CASSTGLAGGLETQYF.